Detailed here is one T cell receptor beta chain. The data were obtained in a study of T cell changes during pregnancy in multiple sclerosis. Sequencing was performed with immunoSEQ multiplex PCR; in TCRdb, only in-frame clones are kept and a portion is missing. The top ten hold 1.6% of the sample, which has nearly 110,000 clones, more than 80% seen once. The TCR comes from a female donor with multiple sclerosis, enrolled in a pregnancy study. The sample was peripheral blood, taken before pregnancy.

DNA of the CDR3: TGTGCCACCAGGGGACCCAACACCGGGGAGCTGTTTTTT. This translates into CATRGPNTGELFF. The chain joins TRBV19 to TRBJ2-2; weak D call: TRBD1 (6 bases). The germline V and J ends were trimmed by 10 bases and 2 bases, with 11 bases remaining between them. The CDR3 consists of 13 residues. Germline assignment: CDR1 LNHDA and CDR2 SQIVND (reference sequence).